The 22 T cell receptor beta chains listed next were all sequenced from one sample in a study of OX40 agonist ivuxolimab in advanced cancers. The library came from the immunoSEQ multiplex PCR assay. The table was pulled from immuneACCESS by TCRdb, which kept in-frame rearrangements only. Such tables lose some clones; where checked, under half of the loss comes from unresolved V genes, and the rest has no known cause. The sample records 40,000 to 45,000 clones, about 90% of which are singletons. The ten largest clones add up to nearly 15% of the sample. The sample consisted of CD4+ or CD8+ T cells sorted from blood, taken in a trial of the OX40 agonist ivuxolimab. The receptors derive from an adult with an advanced solid tumor such as melanoma, head and neck, liver or kidney cancer.

This rearrangement joins TRBV7-5 to TRBJ2-3; TRBD2, the table's D call, was not compared with the DNA. TRBV7-5 is flagged as a pseudogene. The CDR3 extends over 14 amino acids. CDR3 protein: CARSSVLHTDTQYF. The CDR3 DNA reads as TGTGCCAGAAGCTCCGTACTTCACACAGATACGCAGTATTTT.

CDR3 in amino acids: CASDGGRLSSYNEQFF. CDR3 nucleotide sequence: TGTGCCAGCGACGGGGGTCGTCTAAGCTCCTACAATGAGCAGTTCTTC. The rearrangement uses TRBV2 and TRBJ2-1; possibly TRBD2 for D (6 bases). The CDR3 has 16 residues. V was pared by 8 bases and J by 0 bases, with 17 bases between. The germline V gene encodes CDR1 SNHLY and CDR2 FYNNEI.

This clone has a single count. The rearrangement links TRBV7-2 to TRBJ1-5; D ambiguous. Germline V gene lookup returns CDR1 SGHTA and CDR2 FQGNSA. The CDR3 runs 13 residues. Deletions cut 11 bases from V and 0 bases from J, with 11 bases between. The CDR3 here is CASAGFSNQPQHF. CDR3 DNA: TGTGCCTCAGCGGGGTTTAGCAATCAGCCCCAGCATTTT. Using reference TRBV7-2 and TRBJ1-5 for the parts outside the CDR3, the full variable domain is GAGVSQSPSNKVTEKGKDVELRCDPISGHTALYWYRQSLGQGLEFLIYFQGNSAPDKSGLPSDRFSAERTGGSVSTLTIQRTQQEDSAVYLCASAGFSNQPQHFGDGTRLSIL.

The J gene is TRBJ1-1, the V gene TRBV7-8; D may be TRBD1 (6 bases). Deletions cut 5 bases from V and 7 bases from J, with 14 bases between. From germline, CDR1 is SGHVS and CDR2 FQNEAQ. The CDR3 sequence is 13 residues long. The CDR3 bases are TGTGCCAGCAGCCGTACAGGGTCTATTGAAGCTTTCTTT. It encodes CASSRTGSIEAFF. The whole variable domain, remainder taken from reference TRBV7-8 and TRBJ1-1, is GAGVSQSPRYKVAKRGQDVALRCDPISGHVSLFWYQQALGQGPEFLTYFQNEAQLDKSGLPSDRFFAERPEGSVSTLKIQRTQQEDSAVYLCASSRTGSIEAFFGQGTRLTVV.

The J gene is TRBJ2-3, the V gene TRBV29-1; 8 nucleotides match TRBD2. Germline V gene lookup returns CDR1 SQVTM and CDR2 ANQGSEA. The CDR3 loop spans 15 amino acids. Trimming at V came to 3 bases and at J to 2 bases, leaving 7 bases not matched to a gene. CDR3 nucleotide sequence: TGCAGCGTTGATGTTGGGCGGGAGGCCACAGATACGCAGTATTTT. Translating it yields CSVDVGREATDTQYF.

This clone showed up just once. J is TRBJ1-4 and V is TRBV28; 7 bases align to TRBD1. The CDR3 sequence is 15 residues long. Losses at the gene ends were 2 bases for V and 8 bases for J; bases not matched to a gene: 8. Germline-derived CDR1 and CDR2 are MDHEN and SYDVKM. CDR3 sequence reads: CASSLGLGTVEKLFF. CDR3 nucleotides: TGTGCCAGCAGTTTAGGATTAGGGACAGTCGAAAAACTGTTTTTT. The variable domain in full, completed from reference TRBV28 and TRBJ1-4, reads DVKVTQSSRYLVKRTGEKVFLECVQDMDHENMFWYRQDPGLGLRLIYFSYDVKMKEKGDIPEGYSVSREKKERFSLILESASTNQTSMYLCASSLGLGTVEKLFFGSGTQLSVL.

V is TRBV6-6 and J is TRBJ2-3; D is uncertain. The CDR3 totals 12 residues. The germline gives CDR1 MNHNY, CDR2 SVGAGI (reference sequence). The V end lost 7 bases, the J end lost 3 bases, and 8 bases lay between the germline ends. CDR3 nucleotides: TGTGCCAGCACCTCTTCGACAGATACGCAGTATTTT. It yields the protein CASTSSTDTQYF.

The chain's CDR3 is CASSSGISYEQYF. As DNA, the CDR3 is TGTGCCAGCAGCTCAGGGATCTCCTACGAGCAGTACTTC. This chain uses TRBV7-9 with TRBJ2-7; D is possibly TRBD1 (5 bases). Trimming pared 4 bases from V and 0 bases from J, leaving 7 bases between. CDR1 and CDR2 (germline): SEHNR, FQNEAQ (reference sequence). CDR3 length equals 13 residues. Variable domain in full (rest from reference TRBV7-9 and TRBJ2-7): DTGVSQNPRHKITKRGQNVTFRCDPISEHNRLYWYRQTLGQGPEFLTYFQNEAQLEKSRLLSDRFSAERPKGSFSTLEIQRTEQGDSAMYLCASSSGISYEQYFGPGTRLTVT.

The rearrangement joins TRBV28 to TRBJ1-5; D might be TRBD1 (6 bases). CDR1 MDHEN and CDR2 SYDVKM come from the germline V gene. V lost 8 bases to trimming and J lost 0 bases, with 14 bases between them. This CDR3 has 15 amino acids. In DNA form, the CDR3 reads TGTGCCAGCGCCTTAAGGGACAATAGCAATCAGCCCCAGCATTTT. The encoded protein is CASALRDNSNQPQHF. Together with reference TRBV28 and TRBJ1-5, the CDR3 gives the full variable domain: DVKVTQSSRYLVKRTGEKVFLECVQDMDHENMFWYRQDPGLGLRLIYFSYDVKMKEKGDIPEGYSVSREKKERFSLILESASTNQTSMYLCASALRDNSNQPQHFGDGTRLSIL.

Sample share makes this clone medium-sized (0.01 to 0.1%). CDR3 in DNA: TGTGCCAGCAGTTTCGAATATGAGCAGTTCTTC. This gives the protein CASSFEYEQFF. The rearrangement uses TRBV7-9 and TRBJ2-1; D remains ambiguous. Trimming shortened V by 6 bases and J by 8 bases, and 8 bases separated the two germline ends. The V gene's germline CDR1 is SEHNR and CDR2 FQNEAQ (reference sequence). The CDR3 has 11 residues.

The chain joins TRBV6-1 to TRBJ2-1; D is perhaps TRBD2 (6 bases). V shed 1 base and J shed 9 bases, with 16 bases lying between them. This CDR3 spans 15 amino acids. Germline V gene lookup returns CDR1 MNHNS and CDR2 SASEGT. The CDR3 here is CASSEEAGGPGEQFF. CDR3 in DNA: TGTGCCAGCAGTGAAGAAGCCGGAGGGCCGGGTGAGCAGTTCTTC.

The genes are TRBV18 and TRBJ2-6; tentative D call: TRBD1 (6 bases). This CDR3 comprises 18 residues. Between the trimmed V and J ends, which lost 2 bases and 3 bases, there was a span of 17 bases. CDR1 is KGHSH, CDR2 LQKENI, per germline. The CDR3 here is CASSPNRAGGSGANVLTF. DNA of the CDR3: TGTGCCAGCTCACCAAACAGGGCCGGCGGAAGTGGGGCCAACGTCCTGACTTTC.

CDR3 amino acids: CASSPGTSGLRSTDTQYF. The CDR3 DNA follows: TGTGCCAGCAGCCCAGGGACTAGCGGGTTAAGAAGCACAGATACGCAGTATTTT. V usage is TRBV7-2 and J usage is TRBJ2-3, with 12 bases aligning to TRBD2. Looked up from germline, CDR1 is SGHTA and CDR2 is FQGNSA. Trimming removed 5 bases from V and 0 bases from J; junction bases left unmatched: 9. The CDR3 covers 18 residues.

The V gene is TRBV28, the J gene TRBJ2-4; D unclear. Per germline, CDR1 MDHEN and CDR2 SYDVKM. The V end lost 4 bases, the J end lost 4 bases, and 17 bases lay between the germline ends. The CDR3 runs 16 residues. This CDR3 is CASSSLYPKGKNIQYF. The CDR3 nucleotides are TGTGCCAGCAGTTCCCTATACCCCAAGGGTAAAAACATTCAGTACTTC.

The V call is TRBV7-3, the J call TRBJ2-2; 10 bases map to TRBD2. The CDR3 is made up of 19 amino acids. Germline trimming cut 0 bases from V and 6 bases from J; bases unmatched to any gene: 13. Germline lookup yields CDR1 SGHTA and CDR2 FQGTGA. CDR3 loop: CASSLTHPAGGPGAGELFF. The DNA for the CDR3 is TGTGCCAGCAGCTTAACTCACCCAGCGGGAGGGCCAGGAGCCGGGGAGCTGTTTTTT. Looking up the rest from reference TRBV7-3 and TRBJ2-2 gives the full variable domain: GAGVSQTPSNKVTEKGKYVELRCDPISGHTALYWYRQSLGQGPEFLIYFQGTGAADDSGLPNDRFFAVRPEGSVSTLKIQRTERGDSAVYLCASSLTHPAGGPGAGELFFGEGSRLTVL.

This chain uses TRBV7-8 with TRBJ2-7, with 11 bases aligning to TRBD2. V trimming: 6 bases; J trimming: 4 bases; junction bases outside the gene matches: 11. Germline V lookup: CDR1 SGHVS, CDR2 FQNEAQ. The CDR3 contains 16 residues. CDR3 residues: CASSSEPGLAEYEQYF. CDR3 DNA: TGTGCCAGCAGTTCAGAGCCGGGACTAGCGGAATACGAGCAGTACTTC.

The chain joins TRBV6-6 to TRBJ2-3; the D call may be TRBD1 or TRBD2 (5 bases each). The length of the CDR3 is 14 residues. With 6 bases removed from V and 2 bases from J, the gap between germline ends came to 12 bases. Germline V gene data show CDR1 as MNHNY and CDR2 as SVGAGI (reference sequence). The CDR3 nucleotides are TGTGCCAGCAGCTGGGACCCTCCCACAGATACGCAGTATTTT. Its translation is CASSWDPPTDTQYF.

The V call is TRBV13, the J call TRBJ2-5, with 14 bases fitting TRBD2. The CDR3 is made up of 14 amino acids. Germline assignment: CDR1 PRHDT and CDR2 FYEKMQ (reference sequence). Losses at the gene ends were 5 bases for V and 14 bases for J; bases not matched to a gene: 10. CDR3 residues: CASSTRTSGGFSYF. The CDR3 bases are TGTGCCAGCAGCACTCGGACTAGCGGGGGGTTCAGCTACTTC.

This CDR3 is CASSQDRGTYNEQFF. The CDR3 DNA reads as TGCGCCAGCAGCCAAGACCGGGGGACCTACAATGAGCAGTTCTTC. V gene TRBV4-1 combines with J gene TRBJ2-1; possibly TRBD2 for D (6 bases). The CDR3 has 15 residues. V gave up 0 bases and J gave up 2 bases, with 8 bases separating them. CDR1 is MGHRA, CDR2 YSYEKL, per germline.

For the CDR3, the DNA is TGTGCCAGTAGTGTAGGTCCGGGCACGAATGAAAAACTGTTTTTT. Amino acids: CASSVGPGTNEKLFF. The chain uses TRBV19 and TRBJ1-4; D gene ambiguous. V dropped 5 bases and J dropped 5 bases, with 15 bases sitting between them. Germline V gene lookup returns CDR1 LNHDA and CDR2 SQIVND (reference sequence). There are 15 residues in the CDR3.

This chain uses TRBV7-9 with TRBJ1-3; D unresolved. The CDR3 sequence is 14 residues long. Germline V lookup: CDR1 SEHNR, CDR2 FQNEAQ (reference sequence). V shed 1 base and J shed 0 bases, with 4 bases lying between them. This CDR3 reads CASSLGPSGNTIYF. In DNA, the CDR3 is TGTGCCAGCAGCTTAGGACCCTCTGGAAACACCATATATTTT.

The chain combines TRBV7-8 with TRBJ2-1, with 11 bases matching TRBD2. V was clipped by 4 bases and J by 8 bases; unmatched bases: 4. CDR3 length equals 14 residues. CDR1 and CDR2 from the germline V gene are SGHVS and FQNEAQ. Here the CDR3 DNA reads TGTGCCAGCAGCTCATTAGCGGGAGGGGATGAGCAGTTCTTC. Translating it yields CASSSLAGGDEQFF.